The rows below give T cell receptor beta chains drawn from one sample of a study of T cell repertoires in cytomegalovirus infection. One entry per CDR3 protein results from TCRdb running MiXCR on the reads. There are 680,000 or so distinct CDR3 sequences in the sample; roughly 33% occur only once, and 18% lies in the top ten. Antigen specificity for these receptors is unknown. The sequences come from cultured PBMCs, collected from culture after CMV antigen stimulation. These receptors all stem from a human donor in good health (CMV status not recorded). Some clones in this sample may be carry-over from other donors' samples. CDR3s include the opening cysteine and the closing phenylalanine or tryptophan. Each record gives: clone size, D gene, V gene, J gene, CDR3 DNA, CDR3 protein. D genes are given only for firm matches. Not every row has a clone size; where given, it reads once, few, many or a size class.

>.|TRBD1|TRBV5-6|TRBJ1-5
TGTGCCAGCAGCTTCTGGACAGGGCCGGATCAGCCCCAGCATTTT
CASSFWTGPDQPQHF
>.|.|TRBV5-1|TRBJ2-2
TGCGCCAGCAGCGCCCTCAGGGGCACCGGGGAGCTGTTTTTT
CASSALRGTGELFF
>few|.|TRBV7-2|TRBJ2-1
TGTGCCAGCAGCTTATCTGGGGCCACTGAGCAGTTCTTC
CASSLSGATEQFF
>.|.|TRBV20-1|TRBJ1-1
TGCAGTGCTAGAGATTTACAGAAAATCGCTGAAGCTTTCTTT
CSARDLQKIAEAFF
>many|.|TRBV7-2|TRBJ1-6
TGTGCCAGCAACAGGGCCCTTACCGACAATTCACCCCTCCACTTT
CASNRALTDNSPLHF
>.|.|TRBV20-1|TRBJ1-1
TGCAGTGCCCGAGGGGGGGTATTCTCCCTGGACACTGAAGCTTTCTTT
CSARGGVFSLDTEAFF
>.|.|TRBV6-1|TRBJ1-2
TGTGCCACTCAAACAGGGAGTACTGGCTACACCTTC
CATQTGSTGYTF
>.|.|TRBV20-1|TRBJ2-3
TGCAGTGCCGATGAAGACACAGATACGCAGTATTTT
CSADEDTDTQYF
>.|.|TRBV4-1|TRBJ2-1
TGCGCCAGCAGCCAAGATCCCGGGACCGATGAGCAGTTCTTC
CASSQDPGTDEQFF
>.|.|TRBV3-1|TRBJ2-2
TGTGCCAGCAGCCATCAGGACCTGTCCGGGGAGCTGTTTTTT
CASSHQDLSGELFF
>few|.|TRBV7-9|TRBJ1-5
TGTGCCAGCAGCCAGGGGAGGACACAGCCCCAGCATTTT
CASSQGRTQPQHF
>few|TRBD1|TRBV6-1|TRBJ2-1
TGTGCCAGCATGACGGACAGGGCTCCCTACAATGAGCAGTTCTTC
CASMTDRAPYNEQFF
>.|TRBD1|TRBV6-1|TRBJ2-7
TGTGCCAGCATAGCCACCGGGACAGTAGGCTACGAGCAGTACTTC
CASIATGTVGYEQYF
>few|.|TRBV7-2|TRBJ2-2
TGTGCCAGCAGCTTAGCGTGGGCGGAAGGGGAGCTGTTTTTT
CASSLAWAEGELFF
>few|.|TRBV11-2|TRBJ2-3
TGTGCCAGCAGCTACCAAAGGGCGGGGTATGACGGCACAGATACGCAGTATTTT
CASSYQRAGYDGTDTQYF
>.|.|TRBV7-2|TRBJ2-1
TGTGCCAGCACCAAGGGGTTCTACAATGAGCAGTTCTTC
CASTKGFYNEQFF
>few|.|TRBV6-2/TRBV6-3|TRBJ2-5
TGTGCCAGCAGTTACTCCTGGGTTCGGGGTCGATCGGAGACCCAGTACTTC
CASSYSWVRGRSETQYF
>.|.|TRBV7-8|TRBJ2-7
TGTGCCAGCAGCTTAGCCCAGACACCTCCCTACGAGCAGTACTTC
CASSLAQTPPYEQYF
>.|.|TRBV12-3/TRBV12-4|TRBJ1-4
TGTGCCAGCACTAGAGGGCTCCGGGGAGAAAAACTGTTTTTT
CASTRGLRGEKLFF
>.|TRBD1|TRBV20-1|TRBJ1-1
TGCAGTGCTCATACCCCGACAGGGTACACTGAAGCTTTCTTT
CSAHTPTGYTEAFF
>.|TRBD1|TRBV2|TRBJ2-7
TGTGCCAGCAGGCGACAGGGGGGAACCAGCGAGCAGTACTTC
CASRRQGGTSEQYF
>.|.|TRBV9|TRBJ1-4
TGTGCCAGCAGCGTAGGGGAACAATCAACTAATGAAAAACTGTTTTTT
CASSVGEQSTNEKLFF
>.|.|TRBV4-3|TRBJ1-6
TGCGCCAGCAGCCAAGATCATGAGGGGCGCTCACCCCTCCACTTT
CASSQDHEGRSPLHF
>many|TRBD2|TRBV7-2|TRBJ2-3
TGTGCCAGCAGCCCCCTAGCGGGGCCAGATACGCAGTATTTT
CASSPLAGPDTQYF
>.|.|TRBV4-1|TRBJ1-1
TGCGCCAGCAGCCCCGAAGTTGACACTGAAGCTTTCTTT
CASSPEVDTEAFF
>.|.|TRBV19|TRBJ2-3
TGTGCCAGTAGTATATTCGGTCGGCTCGCGGGCACAGATACGCAGTATTTT
CASSIFGRLAGTDTQYF
>.|.|TRBV10-3|TRBJ1-4
TGTGCCATCAGTGAGTCAAAGCTTAATGAAAAACTGTTTTTT
CAISESKLNEKLFF
>.|.|TRBV27|TRBJ1-1
TGTGCCAGCAGTTACCACCCCGTCGGAGAGAACACTGAAGCTTTCTTT
CASSYHPVGENTEAFF
>.|.|TRBV12-3/TRBV12-4|TRBJ2-1
TGTGCCAGCAGCCAGTGGCGCACCTACAATGAGCAGTTCTTC
CASSQWRTYNEQFF
>.|.|TRBV7-8|TRBJ2-1
TGTGCCAGCGCCCTCCGGTGGGGTGAGCAGTTCTTC
CASALRWGEQFF
>many|.|TRBV7-2|TRBJ2-5
TGTGCCAGCAGCTTAGGACAGCAAGAGACCCAGTACTTC
CASSLGQQETQYF
>few|TRBD2|TRBV6-2/TRBV6-3|TRBJ2-1
TGTGCCAGCACCACTACTAGCGGGGGGATCTTGGGTAATGAGCAGTTCTTC
CASTTTSGGILGNEQFF
>few|TRBD1|TRBV19|TRBJ2-5
TGTGCCAGCGGTGGACAGGGTAAAAGGGAGACCCAGTACTTC
CASGGQGKRETQYF
>few|.|TRBV12-5|TRBJ2-1
TGTGCTAGTCAACTAGAGTTACCCTACAATGAGCAGTTCTTC
CASQLELPYNEQFF
>few|.|TRBV11-2|TRBJ1-1
TGTGCCAGCAGCTCTCTTTCTGTCTGGTCCTCAAACACTGAAGCTTTCTTT
CASSSLSVWSSNTEAFF
>few|.|TRBV4-1|TRBJ2-3
TGCGCCAGCAGCCAAGAAGGTAGCCCAGGCACAGATACGCAGTATTTT
CASSQEGSPGTDTQYF
>few|TRBD1|TRBV12-3/TRBV12-4|TRBJ2-3
TGTGCCAGCAGTCTAAAACAGGGGACAGATACGCAGTATTTT
CASSLKQGTDTQYF
>.|.|TRBV10-3|TRBJ1-6
TGTGCCATCAGCGAAAGCACCCAGGCTAATTCACCCCTCCACTTT
CAISESTQANSPLHF
>.|TRBD2|TRBV11-2|TRBJ2-5
TGTGCCACCTCCTCAGCGGGGGCGCCCCAAGAGACCCAGTACTTC
CATSSAGAPQETQYF
>.|.|TRBV6-2/TRBV6-3|TRBJ1-6
TGTGCCAGCAGTACCTCAACCGGGACTGGATTTAGACCCCTCCACTTT
CASSTSTGTGFRPLHF
>.|.|TRBV6-6|TRBJ2-2
TGTGCCAGCACCGACCTGGCTAGGTACACCGGGGAGCTGTTTTTT
CASTDLARYTGELFF
>many|.|TRBV7-2|TRBJ2-3
TGTGCCAGCAGCTTAGCGGTGGTAGATACGCAGTATTTT
CASSLAVVDTQYF
>.|.|TRBV2|TRBJ2-7
TGTGCCAGCAGTGATCGGAGGAATCCCTACGAGCAGTACTTC
CASSDRRNPYEQYF
>.|TRBD2|TRBV2|TRBJ2-1
TGTGCCAGCAGTGAAGAGAGTAGCGGGGCGGGGGAGCAGTTCTTC
CASSEESSGAGEQFF
>few|.|TRBV4-1|TRBJ2-1
TGCGCCAGCAGCCAAGGGACAGTGACGTACAATGAGCAGTTCTTC
CASSQGTVTYNEQFF
>.|TRBD1|TRBV6-5|TRBJ1-6
TGTGCCAGCAGACGAGACAGGGGGGCACCCCTCCACTTT
CASRRDRGAPLHF
>.|TRBD2|TRBV9|TRBJ2-1
TGTGCCAGCAGCCCTACTAGCGCTCACTACAATGAGCAGTTCTTC
CASSPTSAHYNEQFF
>few|.|TRBV7-9|TRBJ1-5
TGTGCCAGCAGCTTAGCCAATAGCAATCAGCCCCAGCATTTT
CASSLANSNQPQHF